This TCR beta chain was identified in a study of blood T cell repertoires in COVID-19 (dated by TCRdb to 2018 to 2021). Regarding the study in general: Samples from collaborators originated in the United States, Italy and Spain and spanned both the acute and convalescent phases of COVID-19. The prospective study material was composed of cDNA or gDNA derived from T cells, B-cell-depleted T cells, or PBMCs. Subjects who had been exposed to COVID-19, were actively infected with it, or had recovered from it provided the deeply sampled blood TCRbeta repertoires that made up the dataset. The repertoires were released in a freely available public database meant as a resource for research on the immune response to SARS-CoV-2. The samples were drawn from two sources: the first 160 participants of the ongoing ImmuneRACE study, and fewer than 1,500 subjects contributed by 6 global collaborators. Sample metadata almost always included a de-identified subject ID, COVID-19 status, age in years and sex. Where available, HLA class I and class II types were taken from metadata supplied by the sample provider and were not determined by assay-based typing. Results the study describes overall, beyond this receptor: Clinical and demographic metadata were provided uncurated, with the amount varying by source and participant.

In the case of this clone: The target of this receptor is not known. Base quality data are lacking; no much larger clone is found one base away.

TCRbeta CDR3 regions were amplified from genomic DNA using the immunoSEQ Assay, a bias-controlled multiplex PCR. The paper's processing steps were these. Within the assay, amplification of reference gene primers was used to estimate how many nucleated cells each sample contained. To quantify the absolute abundance of each unique TCRbeta CDR3 rearrangement, sequence reads were collapsed and filtered. For each sample, productive Simpson clonality was calculated as the square root of Simpson's diversity index over productive rearrangements. TCRdb took this table from immuneACCESS and kept in-frame rearrangements with V and J called. Such tables lack part of the clones; where checked against another copy, unresolved V genes explain under half of the gap, and the rest is unexplained. V, J and clone size derive from that table, while D and trimming were established from the DNA sequence. A total of around 220,000 clones appear in this sample, less than 90% of them only once. The ten largest clones take up 15% to 20% of the sample.

CDR1 and CDR2 (SGHTS, YDEGEE) derive from the germline V gene. The junction carries 12 bases between V and J, which are trimmed by 8 bases and 1 base respectively. The CDR3, from cysteine to phenylalanine, totals 13 residues. Here the CDR3 DNA is all that survives: 39 bases in frame from base 1. Each collaborating institution followed its own protocols to collect whole blood in K2EDTA tubes. For TCRbeta analysis, collaborators shipped samples in one of three forms: frozen whole blood, isolated PBMCs, or DNA extracted from either of those sample types. The sequence is built from TRBV5-8 and TRBJ1-2; the best D guess is TRBD1, with 5 bases matching. Sequencing was done on a sample of peripheral blood. The origin of this receptor is a man younger than 45 with active or convalescent COVID-19. For the CDR3, the sequence is CASGTGGNYGYTF. The bases read TGTGCCAGTGGAACCGGGGGTAACTATGGCTACACCTTC.